These T cell receptor beta chains were read from a single sample in a study of post-analysis software for immune sequencing data. Each CDR3 protein gets one entry after TCRdb re-called the PCR reads with MiXCR. The sample records fewer than 550,000 distinct CDR3 sequences, under 40% being singletons. The sample consisted of blood. The receptor source for this set is a girl under 18 with multiple sclerosis. The CDR3 runs from the conserved cysteine through the conserved F or W. Clone size is stated in some rows and not others, as once, few, many or a class when expanded.

>TRBV20-1|TRBJ2-5|12|-
CSGRYEQETQYF
>TRBV5-6|TRBJ2-2|16|once
CASSLGPGRNTGELFF
>TRBV6-6|TRBJ1-1|12|once
CASSYVTTEAFF
>TRBV7-3|TRBJ2-1|16|-
CASSLGGTPFTNEQFF
>TRBV5-1|TRBJ1-2|15|few
CASSPRGQGLNGYTF
>TRBV5-1|TRBJ2-5|13|few
CASSLDLGETQYF
>TRBV12-3/TRBV12-4|TRBJ2-5|14|-
CASRPRNRLETQYF
>TRBV20-1|-|15|-
CSARYSGRGQYEQYF
>TRBV12-3/TRBV12-4|TRBJ1-2|15|few
CASSLTGQGRSGYTF
>TRBV28|TRBJ1-2|13|-
CASYGAVDYGYTF
>TRBV12-3/TRBV12-4|TRBJ2-2|14|-
CASRSRGTTGELFF
>TRBV7-9|TRBJ2-3|18|few
CASSPKNPTGDDTDTQYF
>TRBV6-5|TRBJ2-5|17|few
CASSYSTGSGGGGEQYF
>TRBV18|TRBJ1-2|19|once
CASSRNSRNRGADNYGYTF
>TRBV20-1|TRBJ2-3|16|-
CSARDTGHVSTDTQYF
>TRBV5-1|TRBJ1-2|16|few
CASFPGQGTANYGYTF
>TRBV5-1|TRBJ2-2|16|-
CASSFSGQRNTGELFF
>TRBV12-3/TRBV12-4|TRBJ1-1|14|many
CASSPTGRSTEAFF
>TRBV5-5|TRBJ2-7|15|-
CAGSLTQTESYEQYF
>TRBV18|TRBJ2-3|13|-
CASSPPITGTQYF
>TRBV6-2/TRBV6-3|TRBJ1-1|16|-
CASSGTGGLRSHEAFF
>TRBV5-1|TRBJ1-2|14|-
CASSDGGGNYGYTF
>TRBV20-1|TRBJ1-5|14|-
CSARDPRANQPQHF
>TRBV5-1|TRBJ2-5|16|-
CASSLGPGGVRETQYF
>TRBV6-5|TRBJ2-1|17|many
CASSYSFSGVSYNEQFF
>TRBV20-1|TRBJ2-2|18|-
CSARLLAGGRMNTGELFF
>TRBV15|TRBJ2-3|14|few
CATSRKDGTDTQYF
>TRBV20-1|-|14|few
CSAAQDRAAETQYF
>TRBV20-1|TRBJ2-5|17|-
CSARKSGFGRLQETRYF
>TRBV20-1|-|14|few
CSPYYSGLLYEQYF
>TRBV29-1|TRBJ2-3|14|-
CSVDGERGTDTQYF
>TRBV11-2|TRBJ1-1|15|-
CASSLLGTVNTEAFF
>TRBV29-1|TRBJ1-1|13|many
CSVRSTGTTEAFF
>TRBV5-4|TRBJ2-5|14|few
CASSFRQGGETQYF
>TRBV20-1|TRBJ1-2|13|-
CSARADRAQGYTF
>TRBV20-1|TRBJ2-1|14|-
CSASPQVYYNEQFF
>TRBV7-9|TRBJ2-5|15|few
CASSLGEAGQETQYF
>TRBV5-1|TRBJ1-2|13|-
CASSQMTGDGYTF
>TRBV6-1|-|14|-
CASRLAGAPYEQYF
>TRBV11-2|TRBJ2-4|12|-
CASSLVSDIQYF
>TRBV6-1|TRBJ2-4|15|-
CASRDQQGAKNIQYF
>TRBV6-6|TRBJ1-5|15|few
CASSYRGQGNQPQHF